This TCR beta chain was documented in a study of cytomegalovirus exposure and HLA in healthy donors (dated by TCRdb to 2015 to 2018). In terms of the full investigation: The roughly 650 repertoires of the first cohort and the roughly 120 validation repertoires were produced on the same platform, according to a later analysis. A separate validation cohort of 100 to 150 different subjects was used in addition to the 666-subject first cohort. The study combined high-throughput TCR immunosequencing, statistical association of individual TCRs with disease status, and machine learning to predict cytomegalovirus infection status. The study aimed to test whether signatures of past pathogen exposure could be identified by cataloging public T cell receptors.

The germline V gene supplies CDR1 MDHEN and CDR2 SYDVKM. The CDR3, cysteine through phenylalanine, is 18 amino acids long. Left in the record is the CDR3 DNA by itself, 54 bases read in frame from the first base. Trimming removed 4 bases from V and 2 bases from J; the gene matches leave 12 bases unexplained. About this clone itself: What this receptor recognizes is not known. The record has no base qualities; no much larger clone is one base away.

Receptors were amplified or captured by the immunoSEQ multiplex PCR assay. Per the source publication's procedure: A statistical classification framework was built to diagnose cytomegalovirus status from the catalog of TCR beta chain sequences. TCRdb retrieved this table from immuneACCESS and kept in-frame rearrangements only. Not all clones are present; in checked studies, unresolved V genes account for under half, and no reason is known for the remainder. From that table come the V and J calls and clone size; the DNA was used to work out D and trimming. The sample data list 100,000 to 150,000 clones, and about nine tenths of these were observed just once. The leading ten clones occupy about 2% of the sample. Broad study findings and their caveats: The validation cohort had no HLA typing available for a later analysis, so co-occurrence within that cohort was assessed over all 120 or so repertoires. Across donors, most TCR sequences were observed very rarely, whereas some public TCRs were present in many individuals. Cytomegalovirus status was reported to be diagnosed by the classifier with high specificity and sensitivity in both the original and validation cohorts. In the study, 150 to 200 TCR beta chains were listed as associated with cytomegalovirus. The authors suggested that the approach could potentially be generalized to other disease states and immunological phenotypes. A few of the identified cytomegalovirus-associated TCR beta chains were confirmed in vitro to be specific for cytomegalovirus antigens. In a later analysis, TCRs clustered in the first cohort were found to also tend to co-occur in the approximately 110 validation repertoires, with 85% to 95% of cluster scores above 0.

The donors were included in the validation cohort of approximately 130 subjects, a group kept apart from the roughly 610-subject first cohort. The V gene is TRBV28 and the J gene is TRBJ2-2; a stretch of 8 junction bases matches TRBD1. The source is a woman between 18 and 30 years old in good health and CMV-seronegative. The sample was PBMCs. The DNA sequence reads TGTGCCAGCAGTTCGTTGCGACAGGGGCGAACAAACACCGGGGAGCTGTTTTTT. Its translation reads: CASSSLRQGRTNTGELFF.